A selection of T cell receptor beta chains follows, all from one sample in a study of T cell responses to AZD1222 COVID-19 vaccine. Repertoires were generated with immunoSEQ multiplex PCR, while TCRdb's copy carries only in-frame clones and drops some. The data hold roughly 140,000 clones, with about 91% observed a single time. Here the sequenced sample was peripheral blood, taken on day 0 of AZD1222 vaccination. Every receptor here comes from an adult in good health. The conserved cysteine and the conserved F or W are not part of the CDR3 here.

TRBV27	TRBJ1-4	ASSLSTNEKLF
TRBV11-3	TRBJ1-1	ASSFDGMNTEAF
TRBV28	TRBJ1-2	ASSFPDRPTYGYT
TRBV19	TRBJ2-2	ASSIRQGNTGELF
TRBV12-3/TRBV12-4	TRBJ1-2	ASSLNRVYGYT
TRBV28	TRBJ2-5	ASSRPGQIQETQY
TRBV5-4	TRBJ2-3	ASREGTGKTDTQY
TRBV5-1	TRBJ1-6	ASRERGADLRSPLH
TRBV5-4	TRBJ2-7	ASSSLAGGSYEQY
TRBV4-2	TRBJ2-1	ASSQTTGVGGIEF
TRBV5-4	TRBJ2-5	ASTGRGNEGETQY
TRBV3-1/TRBV3-2	TRBJ2-3	ASSQMSGGPDTQY
TRBV28	TRBJ2-7	ASSSPREQY
TRBV6-4	TRBJ2-2	ASRGPNTGELF
TRBV5-1	TRBJ2-7	ASSLDLGTANEQY
TRBV7-2	TRBJ1-1	ASSPRLGEREAF